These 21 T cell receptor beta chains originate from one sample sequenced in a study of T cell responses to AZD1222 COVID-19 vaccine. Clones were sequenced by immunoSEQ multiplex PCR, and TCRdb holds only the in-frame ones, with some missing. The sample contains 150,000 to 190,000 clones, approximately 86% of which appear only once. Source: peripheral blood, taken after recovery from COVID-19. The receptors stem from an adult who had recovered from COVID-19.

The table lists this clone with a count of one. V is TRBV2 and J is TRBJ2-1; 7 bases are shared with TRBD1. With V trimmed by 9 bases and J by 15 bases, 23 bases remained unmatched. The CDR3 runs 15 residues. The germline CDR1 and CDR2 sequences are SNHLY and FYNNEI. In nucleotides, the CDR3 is TGTGCCAGAAGCCCTGACAGGGACACCCCCCGGGATACGTTCTTC. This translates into CARSPDRDTPRDTFF.

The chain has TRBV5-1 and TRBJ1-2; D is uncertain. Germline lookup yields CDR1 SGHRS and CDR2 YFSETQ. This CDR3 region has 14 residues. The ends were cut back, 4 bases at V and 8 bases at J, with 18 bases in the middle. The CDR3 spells CASSIPGPGSGYTF. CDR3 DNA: TGCGCCAGCAGCATCCCCGGGCCCGGGTCGGGCTACACCTTC.

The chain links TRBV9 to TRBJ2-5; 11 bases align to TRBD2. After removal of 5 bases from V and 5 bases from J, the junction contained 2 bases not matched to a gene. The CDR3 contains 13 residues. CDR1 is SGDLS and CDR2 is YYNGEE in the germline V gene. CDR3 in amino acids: CASSPSGRETQYF. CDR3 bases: TGTGCCAGCAGTCCTAGCGGGAGGGAGACCCAGTACTTC.

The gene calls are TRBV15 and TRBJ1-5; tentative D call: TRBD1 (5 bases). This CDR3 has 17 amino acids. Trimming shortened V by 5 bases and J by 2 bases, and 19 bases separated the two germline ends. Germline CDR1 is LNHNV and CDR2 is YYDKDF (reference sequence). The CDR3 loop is CATSGYWDGEGNQPQHF. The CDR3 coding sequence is TGTGCCACCAGCGGGTATTGGGACGGAGAGGGCAATCAGCCCCAGCATTTT.

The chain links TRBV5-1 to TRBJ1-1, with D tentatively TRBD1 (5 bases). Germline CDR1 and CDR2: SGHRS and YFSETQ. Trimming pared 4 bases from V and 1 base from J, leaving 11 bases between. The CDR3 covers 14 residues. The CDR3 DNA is TGCGCCAGCAGCGACCGACAGCCGAACACTGAAGCTTTCTTT. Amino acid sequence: CASSDRQPNTEAFF.

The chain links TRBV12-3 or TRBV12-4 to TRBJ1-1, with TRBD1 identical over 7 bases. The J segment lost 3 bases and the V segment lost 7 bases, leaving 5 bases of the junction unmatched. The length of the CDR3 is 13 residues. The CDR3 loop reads CASISDRHTEAFF. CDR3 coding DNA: TGTGCCAGCATTTCGGACAGGCACACTGAAGCTTTCTTT.

The CDR3 DNA follows: TGCGCCAGCGGGGGACAGGGGGATTCACCCCTCCACTTT. Translating it yields CASGGQGDSPLHF. J is TRBJ1-6 and V is TRBV10-2, with TRBD1 matching 11 bases. The CDR3 sequence is 13 residues long. Germline-derived CDR1 and CDR2 are WSHSY and SAAADI. Losses at the gene ends were 8 bases for V and 8 bases for J; bases not matched to a gene: 2.

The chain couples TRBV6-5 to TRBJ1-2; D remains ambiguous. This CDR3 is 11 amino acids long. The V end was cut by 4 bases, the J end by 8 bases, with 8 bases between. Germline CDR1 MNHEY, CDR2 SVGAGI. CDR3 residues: CASSSLEGYTF. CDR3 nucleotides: TGTGCCAGCAGTTCCCTAGAAGGCTACACCTTC.

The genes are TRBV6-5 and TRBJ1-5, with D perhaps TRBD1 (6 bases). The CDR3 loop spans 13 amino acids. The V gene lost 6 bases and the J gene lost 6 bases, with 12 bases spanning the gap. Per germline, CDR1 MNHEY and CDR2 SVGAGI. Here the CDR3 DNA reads TGTGCCAGCAGCGTAGGGGGGGCTCAGCCCCAGCATTTT. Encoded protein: CASSVGGAQPQHF.

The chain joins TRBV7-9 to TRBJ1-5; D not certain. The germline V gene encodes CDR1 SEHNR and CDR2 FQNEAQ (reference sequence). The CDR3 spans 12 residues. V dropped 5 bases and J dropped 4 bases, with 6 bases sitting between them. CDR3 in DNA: TGTGCCAGCAGCCTAATTAATCAGCCCCAGCATTTT. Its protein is CASSLINQPQHF.

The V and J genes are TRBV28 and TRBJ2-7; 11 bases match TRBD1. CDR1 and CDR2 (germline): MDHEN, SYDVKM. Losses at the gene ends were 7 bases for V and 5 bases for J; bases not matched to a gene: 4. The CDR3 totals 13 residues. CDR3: CASIRDRGNEQYF. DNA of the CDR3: TGTGCCAGCATCAGGGACAGGGGGAACGAGCAGTACTTC.

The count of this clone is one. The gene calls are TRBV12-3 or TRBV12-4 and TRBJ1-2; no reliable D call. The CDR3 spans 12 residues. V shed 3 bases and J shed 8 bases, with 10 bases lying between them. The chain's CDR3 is CASSFGDLGYTF. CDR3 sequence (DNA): TGTGCCAGCAGTTTCGGGGATCTAGGCTACACCTTC.

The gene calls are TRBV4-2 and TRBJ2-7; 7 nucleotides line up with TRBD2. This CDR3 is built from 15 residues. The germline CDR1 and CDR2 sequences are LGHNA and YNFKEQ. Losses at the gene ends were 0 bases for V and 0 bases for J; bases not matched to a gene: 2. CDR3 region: CASSQERGSSYEQYF. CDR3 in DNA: TGTGCCAGCAGCCAAGAACGCGGGAGCTCCTACGAGCAGTACTTC.

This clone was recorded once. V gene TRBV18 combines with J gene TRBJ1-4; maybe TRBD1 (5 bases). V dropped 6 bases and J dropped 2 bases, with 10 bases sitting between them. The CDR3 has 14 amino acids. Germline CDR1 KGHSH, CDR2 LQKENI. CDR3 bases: TGTGCCAGCTCGTCGGGACTTACTAATGAAAAACTGTTTTTT. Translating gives CASSSGLTNEKLFF.

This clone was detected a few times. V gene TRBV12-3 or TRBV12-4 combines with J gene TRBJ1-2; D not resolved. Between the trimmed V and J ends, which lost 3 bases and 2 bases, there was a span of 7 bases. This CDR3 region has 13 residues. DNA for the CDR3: TGTGCCAGCAGTTTGAAGGAGAACTATGGCTACACCTTC. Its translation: CASSLKENYGYTF.

Here the CDR3 reads CASKGHAESYEQYF. The CDR3 coding sequence is TGTGCCAGCAAAGGACACGCCGAGAGTTACGAGCAGTACTTC. The chain links TRBV18 to TRBJ2-7, with D perhaps TRBD1 (5 bases). From germline, CDR1 is KGHSH and CDR2 LQKENI. V lost 8 bases and J lost 4, with 18 bases in between. This CDR3 spans 14 amino acids.

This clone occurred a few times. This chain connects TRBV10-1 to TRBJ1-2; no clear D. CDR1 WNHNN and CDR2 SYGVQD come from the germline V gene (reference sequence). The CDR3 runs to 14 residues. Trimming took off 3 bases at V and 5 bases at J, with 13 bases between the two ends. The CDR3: CASSDTALGYGYTF. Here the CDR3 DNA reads TGCGCCAGCAGTGATACGGCGTTGGGTTATGGCTACACCTTC.

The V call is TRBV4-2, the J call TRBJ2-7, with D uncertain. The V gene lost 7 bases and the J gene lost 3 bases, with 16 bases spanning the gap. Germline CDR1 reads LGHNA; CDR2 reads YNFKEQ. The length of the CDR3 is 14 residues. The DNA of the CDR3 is TGTGCCAGCACCCCGTCGTCTGACCTCTACGAGCAGTACTTC. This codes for CASTPSSDLYEQYF.

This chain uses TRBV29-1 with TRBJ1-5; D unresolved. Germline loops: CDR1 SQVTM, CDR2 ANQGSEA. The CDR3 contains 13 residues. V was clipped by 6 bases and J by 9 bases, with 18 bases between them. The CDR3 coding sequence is TGCAGCGTCTCAAGTGACCCTGGAGGGCCCCAGCATTTT. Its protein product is CSVSSDPGGPQHF.

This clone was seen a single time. CDR3 sequence (DNA): TGTGCCACCGGCCGGGGGCGGTCCTACGAGCAGTACTTC. Translation: CATGRGRSYEQYF. The genes are TRBV3-1 (or the pseudogene TRBV3-2) and TRBJ2-7; D possibly uses TRBD1 or TRBD2 (6 bases each). This CDR3 contains 13 residues. Trimming took off 10 bases at V and 1 base at J, with 14 bases between the two ends. From germline, CDR1 is LGHDT and CDR2 YNNKEL (reference sequence).

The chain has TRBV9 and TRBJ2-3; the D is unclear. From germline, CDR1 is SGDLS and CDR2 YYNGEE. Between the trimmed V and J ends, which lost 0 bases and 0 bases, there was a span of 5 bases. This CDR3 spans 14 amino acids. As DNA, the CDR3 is TGTGCCAGCAGCGTAGCCATGAGCACAGATACGCAGTATTTT. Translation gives CASSVAMSTDTQYF. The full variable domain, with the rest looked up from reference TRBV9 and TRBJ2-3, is DSGVTQTPKHLITATGQRVTLRCSPRSGDLSVYWYQQSLDQGLQFLIQYYNGEERAKGNILERFSAQQFPDLHSELNLSSLELGDSALYFCASSVAMSTDTQYFGPGTRLTVL.